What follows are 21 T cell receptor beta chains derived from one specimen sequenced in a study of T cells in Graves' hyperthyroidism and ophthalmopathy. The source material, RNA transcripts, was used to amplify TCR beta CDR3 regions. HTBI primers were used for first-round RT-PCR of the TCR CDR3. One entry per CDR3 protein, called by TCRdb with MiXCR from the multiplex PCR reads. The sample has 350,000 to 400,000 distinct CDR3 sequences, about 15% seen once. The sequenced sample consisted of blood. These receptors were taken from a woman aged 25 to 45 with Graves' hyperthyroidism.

CDR3 in amino acids: CASSYGSTNEKLFF. For the CDR3, the DNA is TGTGCCAGCAGCTATGGTTCTACTAATGAAAAACTGTTTTTT. This chain links TRBV3-1 with TRBJ1-4, with unresolved D. This CDR3 is built from 14 residues. The germline V gene has CDR1 LGHDT and CDR2 YNNKEL (reference sequence). Trimming removed 5 bases at V and 2 bases at J, with 9 bases between.

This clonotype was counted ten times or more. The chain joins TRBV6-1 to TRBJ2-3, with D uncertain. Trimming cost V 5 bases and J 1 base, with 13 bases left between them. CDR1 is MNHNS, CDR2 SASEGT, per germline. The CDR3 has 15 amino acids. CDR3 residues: CASSPRGVGTDTQYF. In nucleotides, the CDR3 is TGTGCCAGCAGTCCCCGAGGAGTCGGCACAGATACGCAGTATTTT.

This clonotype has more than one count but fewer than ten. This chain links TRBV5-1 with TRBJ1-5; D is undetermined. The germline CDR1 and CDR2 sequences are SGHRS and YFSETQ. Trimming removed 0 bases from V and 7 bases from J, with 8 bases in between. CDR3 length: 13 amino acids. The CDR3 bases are TGCGCCAGCAGCTTGGCCGTAGGGCAGCCCCAGCATTTT. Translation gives CASSLAVGQPQHF.

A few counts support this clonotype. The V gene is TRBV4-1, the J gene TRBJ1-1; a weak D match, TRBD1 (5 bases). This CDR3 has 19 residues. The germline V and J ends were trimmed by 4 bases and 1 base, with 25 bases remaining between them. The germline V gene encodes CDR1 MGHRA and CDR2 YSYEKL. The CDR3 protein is CASSPPGAGHVKGNTEAFF. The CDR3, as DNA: TGCGCCAGCAGCCCACCCGGGGCGGGGCATGTAAAGGGGAACACTGAAGCTTTCTTT.

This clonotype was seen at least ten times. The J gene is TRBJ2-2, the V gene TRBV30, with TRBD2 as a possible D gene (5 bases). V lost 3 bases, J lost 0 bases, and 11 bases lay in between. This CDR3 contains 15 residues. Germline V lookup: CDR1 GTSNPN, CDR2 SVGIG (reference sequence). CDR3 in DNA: TGTGCCTGGAGAGGCGGGTTCGCGAACACCGGGGAGCTGTTTTTT. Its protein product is CAWRGGFANTGELFF.

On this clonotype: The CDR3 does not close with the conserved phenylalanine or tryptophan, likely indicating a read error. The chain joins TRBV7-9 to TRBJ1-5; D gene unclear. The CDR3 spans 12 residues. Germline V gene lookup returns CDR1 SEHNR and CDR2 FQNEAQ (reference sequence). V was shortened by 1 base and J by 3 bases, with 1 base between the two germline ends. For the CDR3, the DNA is TGTGCCAGCAGCTTAGACAATCAGCCCCAGCATTCT. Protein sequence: CASSLDNQPQHS.

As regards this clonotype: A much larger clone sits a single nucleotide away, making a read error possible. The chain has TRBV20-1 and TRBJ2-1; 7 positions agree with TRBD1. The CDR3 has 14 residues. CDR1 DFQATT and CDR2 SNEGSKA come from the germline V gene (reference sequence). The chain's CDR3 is CSASKGGASYEQLF. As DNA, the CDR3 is TGCAGTGCTAGTAAAGGGGGCGCCTCGTATGAGCAGCTCTTC.

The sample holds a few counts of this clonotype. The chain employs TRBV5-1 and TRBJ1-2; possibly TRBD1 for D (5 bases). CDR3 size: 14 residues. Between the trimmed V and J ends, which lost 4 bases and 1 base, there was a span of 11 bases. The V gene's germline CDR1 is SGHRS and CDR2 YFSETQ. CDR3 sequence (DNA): TGCGCCAGCAGCCCGGGACCGCTTAACTATGGCTACACCTTC. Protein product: CASSPGPLNYGYTF.

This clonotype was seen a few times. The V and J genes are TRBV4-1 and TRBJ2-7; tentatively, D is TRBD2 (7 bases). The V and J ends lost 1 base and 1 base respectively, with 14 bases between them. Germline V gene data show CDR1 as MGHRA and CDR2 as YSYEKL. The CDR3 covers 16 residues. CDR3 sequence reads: CASSQGARGGSYEQYF. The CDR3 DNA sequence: TGCGCCAGCAGCCAAGGGGCTAGGGGGGGATCCTACGAGCAGTACTTC.

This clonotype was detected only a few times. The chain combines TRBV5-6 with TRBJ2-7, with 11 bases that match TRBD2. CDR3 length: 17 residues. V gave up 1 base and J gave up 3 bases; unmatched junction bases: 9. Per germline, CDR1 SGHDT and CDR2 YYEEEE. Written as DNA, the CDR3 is TGTGCCAGCAGCTTGACTAGCGGGAGTCCTTTCAACTACGAGCAGTACTTC. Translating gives CASSLTSGSPFNYEQYF.

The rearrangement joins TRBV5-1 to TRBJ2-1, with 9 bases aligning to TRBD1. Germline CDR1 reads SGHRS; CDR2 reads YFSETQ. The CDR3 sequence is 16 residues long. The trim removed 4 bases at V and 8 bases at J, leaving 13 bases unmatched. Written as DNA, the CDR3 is TGCGCCAGCAGCCGACTACCGGGACAGGGCCCTTATGAGCAGTTCTTC. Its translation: CASSRLPGQGPYEQFF.

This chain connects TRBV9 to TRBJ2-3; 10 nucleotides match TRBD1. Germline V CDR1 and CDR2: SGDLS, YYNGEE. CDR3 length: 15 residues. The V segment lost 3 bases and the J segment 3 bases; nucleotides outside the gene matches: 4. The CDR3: CASSAGQGNTDTQYF. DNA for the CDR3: TGTGCCAGCAGCGCGGGACAGGGGAATACAGATACGCAGTATTTT.

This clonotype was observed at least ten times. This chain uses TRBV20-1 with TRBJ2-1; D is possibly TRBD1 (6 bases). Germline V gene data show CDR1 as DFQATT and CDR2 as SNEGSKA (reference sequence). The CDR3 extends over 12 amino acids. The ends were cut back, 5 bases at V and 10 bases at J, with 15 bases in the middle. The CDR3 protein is CSARLPGAEQFF. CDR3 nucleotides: TGCAGTGCTCGTCTCCCAGGGGCCGAGCAGTTCTTC.

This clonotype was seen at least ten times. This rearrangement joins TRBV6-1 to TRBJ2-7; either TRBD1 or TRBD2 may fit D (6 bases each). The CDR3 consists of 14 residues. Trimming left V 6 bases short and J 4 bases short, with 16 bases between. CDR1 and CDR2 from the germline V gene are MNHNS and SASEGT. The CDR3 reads CASSGRGGLYEQYF. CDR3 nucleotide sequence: TGTGCCAGCAGCGGCAGGGGAGGACTGTACGAGCAGTACTTC.

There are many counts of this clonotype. CDR3 nucleotide sequence: TGTGCCAGCAGCCCCTCAGGGATCCAGTACTTC. The encoded protein is CASSPSGIQYF. The V gene is TRBV12-3 or TRBV12-4, the J gene TRBJ2-5; D might be TRBD1 (5 bases). The CDR3 contains 11 residues. Trimming left V 6 bases short and J 10 bases short, with 12 bases between.

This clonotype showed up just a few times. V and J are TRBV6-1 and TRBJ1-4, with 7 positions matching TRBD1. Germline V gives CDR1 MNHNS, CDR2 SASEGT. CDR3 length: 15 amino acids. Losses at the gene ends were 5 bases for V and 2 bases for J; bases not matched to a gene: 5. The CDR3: CASSPEGATNEKLFF. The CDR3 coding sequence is TGTGCCAGCAGTCCCGAGGGGGCGACTAATGAAAAACTGTTTTTT.

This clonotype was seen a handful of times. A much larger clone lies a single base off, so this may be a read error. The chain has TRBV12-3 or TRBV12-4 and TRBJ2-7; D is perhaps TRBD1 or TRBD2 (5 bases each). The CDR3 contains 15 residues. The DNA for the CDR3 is TGTGCCGGCAGTTTCAGCCCCGAGAGGGGCGACGAGCAGTACTTC. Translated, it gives CAGSFSPERGDEQYF.

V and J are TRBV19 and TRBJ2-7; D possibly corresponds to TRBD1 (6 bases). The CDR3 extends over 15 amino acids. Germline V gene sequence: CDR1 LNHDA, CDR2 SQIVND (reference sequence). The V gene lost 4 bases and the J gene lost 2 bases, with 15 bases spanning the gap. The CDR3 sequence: CASSSDRTSPYEQYF. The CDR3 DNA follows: TGTGCCAGTAGTAGCGACAGGACCAGCCCCTACGAGCAGTACTTC. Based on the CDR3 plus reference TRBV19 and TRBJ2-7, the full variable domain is DGGITQSPKYLFRKEGQNVTLSCEQNLNHDAMYWYRQDPGQGLRLIYYSQIVNDFQKGDIAEGYSVSREKKESFPLTVTSAQKNPTAFYLCASSSDRTSPYEQYFGPGTRLTVT.

This CDR3 reads CSATRPGTGRADTQYF. CDR3 in DNA: TGCAGTGCTACCCGACCGGGGACCGGGAGGGCAGATACGCAGTATTTT. V and J are TRBV20-1 and TRBJ2-3; 8 nucleotides match TRBD2. V was clipped by 4 bases and J by 4 bases; unmatched bases: 13. The length of the CDR3 is 16 residues. Germline lookup yields CDR1 DFQATT and CDR2 SNEGSKA (reference sequence).

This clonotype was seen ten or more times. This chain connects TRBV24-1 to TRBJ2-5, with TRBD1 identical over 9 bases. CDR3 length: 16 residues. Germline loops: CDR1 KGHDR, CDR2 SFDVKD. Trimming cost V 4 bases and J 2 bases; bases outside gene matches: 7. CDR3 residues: CATSESRTGAQETQYF. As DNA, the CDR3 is TGTGCCACCAGTGAGTCTCGGACAGGGGCGCAAGAGACCCAGTACTTC.

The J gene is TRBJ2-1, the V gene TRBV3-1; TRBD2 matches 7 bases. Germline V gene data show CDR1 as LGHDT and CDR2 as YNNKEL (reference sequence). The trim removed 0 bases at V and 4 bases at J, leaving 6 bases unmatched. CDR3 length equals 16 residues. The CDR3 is CASSQDGGGQYNEQFF. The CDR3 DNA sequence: TGTGCCAGCAGCCAAGATGGGGGAGGGCAATACAATGAGCAGTTCTTC.